Listed below are T cell receptor beta chains from one sample, sequenced in a study of blood T cells in healthy people across ages. Each CDR3 protein gets one entry after TCRdb re-called the 5' RACE reads with MiXCR. The sample holds more than 500,000 distinct CDR3 sequences, roughly 29% seen once. The specimen sequenced was blood. The receptors come from a woman in her 70s in good health. Each CDR3 is given with its conserved first and last residue. A D gene is named only where the DNA matches it firmly. Expanded clones get a size class; other rows say once, few or many, or leave the size out.

17,TRBJ2-1,TRBD2,few,TRBV12-3/TRBV12-4,CASSSQMGLAKYNEQFF,TGTGCCAGCAGTTCGCAAATGGGACTAGCGAAATACAATGAGCAGTTCTTC
15,TRBJ2-7,NA,NA,TRBV3-1,CASSPPGPRLYEQYF,TGTGCCAGCAGCCCCCCGGGACCGCGGCTCTACGAGCAGTACTTC
12,TRBJ1-2,TRBD1,NA,TRBV20-1,CSARRGQLGYTF,TGCAGTGCCCGAAGGGGACAGTTAGGGTACACCTTC
11,TRBJ2-1,NA,few,TRBV3-1,CASSQAEGQFF,TGTGCCAGCAGCCAAGCGGAGGGGCAGTTCTTC
17,TRBJ1-5,NA,NA,TRBV2,CASSPRGIGGSNQPQHF,TGTGCCAGCAGCCCGAGAGGGATAGGGGGTTCCAATCAGCCCCAGCATTTT
15,TRBJ2-5,TRBD1,NA,TRBV6-1,CASSILTGPQETQYF,TGTGCCAGCAGCATTTTGACAGGGCCACAAGAGACCCAGTACTTC
12,TRBJ2-2,NA,NA,TRBV6-1,CASSELTGELFF,TGTGCCAGCAGTGAATTAACAGGGGAGCTGTTTTTT
13,TRBJ2-7,NA,NA,TRBV20-1,CSARDRAAYEQYF,TGCAGCGCTAGAGACAGAGCTGCCTACGAGCAGTACTTC
13,TRBJ2-1,NA,few,TRBV27,CASSLFGGYEQFF,TGTGCCAGCAGTTTATTTGGGGGCTATGAGCAGTTCTTC
15,TRBJ2-5,TRBD2,NA,TRBV2,CASQDRRGAQETQYF,TGTGCCAGCCAAGACCGGCGGGGGGCCCAAGAGACCCAGTACTTC
14,TRBJ2-5,TRBD2,NA,TRBV7-2,CASSFSGREETQYF,TGTGCCAGCAGCTTCTCAGGGAGGGAAGAGACCCAGTACTTC
14,TRBJ1-2,TRBD1,NA,TRBV18,CASSRGTGIYGYTF,TGTGCCAGCTCACGAGGGACAGGGATCTATGGCTACACCTTC
14,TRBJ2-7,NA,NA,TRBV4-1,CASSQAEASYEQYF,TGCGCCAGCAGCCAAGCAGAAGCCTCCTACGAGCAGTACTTC
14,TRBJ2-3,NA,NA,TRBV12-3/TRBV12-4,CASAAREGSDTQYF,TGTGCCAGCGCCGCCAGGGAAGGGTCAGATACGCAGTATTTT
15,TRBJ2-6,NA,NA,TRBV14,CASSHQALNPNVLTF,TGTGCCAGCAGCCACCAGGCCCTTAACCCCAACGTCCTGACTTTC
16,TRBJ2-4,NA,many,TRBV7-9,CASSIAPRGGKNIQYF,TGTGCCAGCAGCATCGCCCCTCGGGGAGGCAAAAACATTCAGTACTTC
14,TRBJ2-5,NA,NA,TRBV3-1,CASSPRGSRETQYF,TGTGCCAGCAGCCCTCGGGGGTCACGAGAGACCCAGTACTTC
14,TRBJ1-1,NA,NA,TRBV25-1,CASRDGGGGTEAFF,TGTGCCAGCAGAGATGGGGGGGGTGGCACTGAAGCTTTCTTT
19,TRBJ2-3,TRBD2,NA,TRBV11-2,CACSLGVLAGSQSTDTQYF,TGTGCCTGCAGCTTGGGAGTACTAGCGGGGTCACAATCCACAGACACGCAGTATTTT
14,TRBJ2-1,NA,few,TRBV20-1,CSVQGGHKRNEQFF,TGCAGTGTTCAAGGGGGACACAAGAGGAATGAGCAGTTCTTC
15,TRBJ2-1,TRBD2,many,TRBV7-2,CASSLASGDYNEQFF,TGTGCCAGCAGCTTAGCGAGCGGGGATTACAATGAGCAGTTCTTC
15,TRBJ1-1,NA,many,TRBV5-1,CASSFGEQGNQRAFF,TGCGCCAGCAGCTTCGGGGAACAGGGCAACCAGCGAGCTTTCTTT
14,TRBJ1-5,NA,few,TRBV5-1,CASSLGQGVQPQHF,TGCGCCAGCAGCTTGGGGCAGGGAGTTCAGCCCCAGCATTTT
14,TRBJ2-5,NA,NA,TRBV7-9,CASGGSGAKETQYF,TGTGCCAGCGGTGGTTCTGGTGCCAAAGAGACCCAGTACTTC
13,TRBJ2-7,NA,NA,TRBV20-1,CSAIGGGPYEQYF,TGCAGTGCTATAGGGGGGGGACCCTACGAGCAGTACTTC
15,TRBJ1-4,TRBD1,NA,TRBV7-2,CASSLARGQGVKLFF,TGTGCCAGCAGCTTAGCACGGGGACAGGGGGTAAAACTGTTTTTT
15,TRBJ2-6,NA,NA,TRBV2,CASRTTRSGANVLTF,TGTGCCAGCAGAACAACTAGGTCGGGGGCCAACGTCCTGACTTTC
17,TRBJ1-4,TRBD1,NA,TRBV27,CAGSLSRGTGSTEKLFF,TGTGCCGGCAGTTTATCCCGGGGGACAGGGTCTACTGAAAAACTGTTTTTT
14,TRBJ2-5,TRBD1,NA,TRBV7-2,CASTFDRGIETQYF,TGTGCCAGCACCTTTGACAGGGGGATAGAGACCCAGTACTTC
11,TRBJ2-3,NA,NA,TRBV7-2,CASQLGDTQYF,TGTGCCAGCCAACTCGGAGATACGCAGTATTTT
15,TRBJ2-1,TRBD1,NA,TRBV9,CASSVRDRAYNEQFF,TGTGCCAGCAGCGTACGGGACAGGGCCTACAATGAGCAGTTCTTC
13,TRBJ2-1,TRBD2,many,TRBV20-1,CSVLTSGVNEQFF,TGCAGTGTTTTGACTAGCGGGGTAAATGAGCAGTTCTTC
15,TRBJ2-1,TRBD2,NA,TRBV7-2,CASSMTGTRNNEQFF,TGTGCCAGCAGCATGACCGGGACTAGAAACAATGAGCAGTTCTTC
14,TRBJ2-4,NA,NA,TRBV20-1,CSARNVLAKNIQYF,TGCAGTGCTAGAAATGTCCTAGCCAAAAACATTCAGTACTTC
14,TRBJ1-1,TRBD1,few,TRBV4-1,CAGSLGQGATEAFF,TGCGCCGGCAGCCTCGGACAGGGGGCGACTGAAGCTTTCTTT
16,TRBJ2-1,TRBD2,many,TRBV5-1,CASSLVLAASGGEQFF,TGCGCCAGCAGCTTGGTCCTAGCGGCCTCGGGAGGTGAGCAGTTCTTC